Below, 5 T cell receptor beta chains from the same sample are listed, as sequenced in a study of cytomegalovirus exposure and HLA in healthy donors. PCR used 60 Vbeta primers and 13 Jbeta primers. Only in-frame clones appear in the TCRdb table, and some are missing; sequencing was by immunoSEQ multiplex PCR. The sample lists 100,000 to 150,000 clones, around 77% seen once, with approximately 4.2% in the top ten. Specimen: PBMCs. These receptors were collected from a male donor in good health and CMV-seropositive.

The chain is built from TRBV28 and TRBJ1-2; 9 bases fit TRBD1. CDR3 length: 13 residues. Germline loops: CDR1 MDHEN, CDR2 SYDVKM. Unmatched junction bases numbered 3, after V lost 2 bases and J lost 8 bases. The CDR3 spells CASSLGQGTGYTF. CDR3 coding DNA: TGTGCCAGCAGTTTAGGACAGGGGACGGGCTACACCTTC.

This clone has a handful of counts. V usage is TRBV7-9 and J usage is TRBJ1-6; D is undetermined. There are 13 residues in the CDR3. Germline V gene sequence: CDR1 SEHNR, CDR2 FQNEAQ (reference sequence). The V end lost 1 base, the J end lost 10 bases, and 8 bases lay between the germline ends. The CDR3 loop is CASSLGGGSPLHF. The CDR3 DNA is TGTGCCAGCAGCTTAGGAGGAGGCTCACCCCTCCACTTT.

V is TRBV7-3 and J is TRBJ2-7; 7 nucleotides align to TRBD2. Unmatched junction bases numbered 9, after V lost 5 bases and J lost 2 bases. There are 15 residues in the CDR3. From germline, CDR1 is SGHTA and CDR2 FQGTGA. The CDR3 DNA reads as TGTGCCAGCAGCCAAAGAGCGGGAACCACCTACGAGCAGTACTTC. Translating gives CASSQRAGTTYEQYF.

This clone was seen a single time. This chain joins TRBV5-8 and TRBJ2-7; no firm D call. Germline-derived CDR1 and CDR2 are SGHTS and YDEGEE. This CDR3 has 11 residues. V was trimmed by 1 base and J by 6 bases, leaving 5 bases between them. The CDR3 here is CASSLFSEQYF. The CDR3 bases are TGTGCCAGCAGCTTGTTCAGCGAGCAGTACTTC. The whole variable domain, remainder taken from reference TRBV5-8 and TRBJ2-7, is EAGVTQSPTHLIKTRGQQATLRCSPISGHTSVYWYQQALGLGLQFLLWYDEGEERNRGNFPPRFSGRQFPNYSSELNVNALELEDSALYLCASSLFSEQYFGPGTRLTVT.

In its sample, this clone was seen a few times. Compared with germline, one end of the junction differs, possibly owing to a read error. This sequence joins TRBV7-9 and TRBJ2-1, with 10 bases aligning to TRBD2. CDR1 and CDR2 from the germline V gene are SEHNR and FQNEAQ (reference sequence). The CDR3 consists of 16 residues. This CDR3 reads CSSSLALAGAYNEQFF. The CDR3 DNA follows: TGTTCCAGCAGCTTAGCGCTAGCGGGAGCCTACAATGAGCAGTTCTTC.